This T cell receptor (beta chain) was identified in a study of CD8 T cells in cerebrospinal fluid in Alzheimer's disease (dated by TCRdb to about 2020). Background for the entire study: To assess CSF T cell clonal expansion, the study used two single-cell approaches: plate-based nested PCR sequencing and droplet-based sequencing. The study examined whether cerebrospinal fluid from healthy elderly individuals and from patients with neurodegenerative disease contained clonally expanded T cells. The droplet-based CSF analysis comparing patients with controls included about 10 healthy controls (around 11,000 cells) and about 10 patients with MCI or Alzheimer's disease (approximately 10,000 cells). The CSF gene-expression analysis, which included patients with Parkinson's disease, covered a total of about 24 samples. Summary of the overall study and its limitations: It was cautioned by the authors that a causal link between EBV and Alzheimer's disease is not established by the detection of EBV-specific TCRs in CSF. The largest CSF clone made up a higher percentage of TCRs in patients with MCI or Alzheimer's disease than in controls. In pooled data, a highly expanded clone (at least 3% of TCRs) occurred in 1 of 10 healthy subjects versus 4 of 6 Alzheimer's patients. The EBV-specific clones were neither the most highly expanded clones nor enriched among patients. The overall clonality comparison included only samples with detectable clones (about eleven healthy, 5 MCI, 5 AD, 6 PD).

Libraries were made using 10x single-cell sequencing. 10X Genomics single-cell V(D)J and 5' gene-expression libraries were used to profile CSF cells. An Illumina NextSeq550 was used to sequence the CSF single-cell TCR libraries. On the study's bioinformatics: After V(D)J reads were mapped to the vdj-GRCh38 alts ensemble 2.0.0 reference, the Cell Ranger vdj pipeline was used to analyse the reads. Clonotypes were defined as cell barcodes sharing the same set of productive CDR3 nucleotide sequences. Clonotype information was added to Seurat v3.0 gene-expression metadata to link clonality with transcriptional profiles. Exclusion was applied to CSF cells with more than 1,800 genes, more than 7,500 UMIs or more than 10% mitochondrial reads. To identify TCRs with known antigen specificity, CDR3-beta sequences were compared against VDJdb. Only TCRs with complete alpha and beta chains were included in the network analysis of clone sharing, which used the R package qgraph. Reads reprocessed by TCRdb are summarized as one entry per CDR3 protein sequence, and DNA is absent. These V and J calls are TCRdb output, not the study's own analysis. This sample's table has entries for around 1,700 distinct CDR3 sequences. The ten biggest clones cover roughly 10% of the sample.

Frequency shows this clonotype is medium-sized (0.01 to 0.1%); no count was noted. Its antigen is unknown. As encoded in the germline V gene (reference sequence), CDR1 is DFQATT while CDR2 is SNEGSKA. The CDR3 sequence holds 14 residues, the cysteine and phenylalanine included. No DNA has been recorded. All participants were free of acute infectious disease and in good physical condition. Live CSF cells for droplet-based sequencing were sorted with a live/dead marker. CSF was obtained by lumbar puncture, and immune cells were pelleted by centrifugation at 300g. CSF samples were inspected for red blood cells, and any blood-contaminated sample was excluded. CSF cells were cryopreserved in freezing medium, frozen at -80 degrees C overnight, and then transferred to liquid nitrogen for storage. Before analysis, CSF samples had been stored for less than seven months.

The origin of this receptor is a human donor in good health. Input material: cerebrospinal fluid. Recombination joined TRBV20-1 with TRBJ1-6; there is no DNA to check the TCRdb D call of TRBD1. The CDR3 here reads CSAGQGAFDSPLHF.